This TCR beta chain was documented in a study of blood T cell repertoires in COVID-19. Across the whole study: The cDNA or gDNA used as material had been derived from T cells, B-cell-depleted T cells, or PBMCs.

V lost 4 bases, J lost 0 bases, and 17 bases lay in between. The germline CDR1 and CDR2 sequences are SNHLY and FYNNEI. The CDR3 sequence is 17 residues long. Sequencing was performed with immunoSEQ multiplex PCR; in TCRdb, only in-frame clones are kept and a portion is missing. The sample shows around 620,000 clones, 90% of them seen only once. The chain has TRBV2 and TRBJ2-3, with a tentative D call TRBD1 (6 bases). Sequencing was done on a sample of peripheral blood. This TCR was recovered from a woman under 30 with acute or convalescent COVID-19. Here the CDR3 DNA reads TGTGCCAGCAGTGCGGAGACAGGCACTGGTAGCACAGATACGCAGTATTTT. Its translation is CASSAETGTGSTDTQYF.